This TCR beta chain comes out of a study of CD8 T cells in Susac syndrome (dated by TCRdb to about 2019). Notes on the research overall: Whether CD8+ T cell activation and differentiation in Susac syndrome was antigen driven was tested using repertoire sequencing.

What the study reported, not specific to this receptor: The number of individuals in the TCR sequencing and HLA analysis was recognized as being relatively small.

A remark on this clonotype: Its antigen remains unidentified. Base qualities are not recorded, but no much larger clone differs from it by a single base.

Reading the germline V gene gives CDR1 MGHRA and CDR2 YSYEKL. V gives up 1 base and J gives up 4 bases, and the segment between their germline ends measures 7 bases. There are 13 amino acids in the CDR3, from cysteine to phenylalanine inclusive. Only CDR3 DNA remains: 39 bases, in frame from the first base. High-throughput TCR beta sequencing profiled peripheral blood CD8+ and CD4+ T cells from healthy donors, Susac syndrome patients and multiple sclerosis patients. Multiple sclerosis controls were treatment-naive patients with stable or active relapsing-remitting disease fulfilling revised McDonald criteria. Bulk CD8+ and CD4+ T cells were purified by magnetic negative isolation, while CD8+ TEMRA cells were enriched using FACS. Blood was collected in EDTA tubes and processed within 24 hours, with PBMCs isolated through density gradient centrifugation. PBMCs intended for TCR sequencing were cryopreserved in liquid nitrogen and were subsequently thawed in a 37 degrees C water bath. The sorted or isolated CD4+, CD8+ and CD8+ TEMRA cells reached a purity of at least 90%.

RNA was extracted with the RNeasy kit and roughly 0.45 to 1 ug was reverse transcribed using random hexamers. The immunoSEQ multiplex PCR assay, which covers 54 Vbeta and 13 Jbeta segments, was used to amplify TCR beta CDR3 regions. PCR amplification bias was corrected by using a synthetic template baseline for primer optimization and computational correction. In the authors' own workflow: Reads were assigned to V, D and J genes according to IMGT and analyzed in immunoSEQ Analyzer, with only productive sequences retained. Clonality was calculated as one minus the Shannon entropy normalized by log2 of the number of productive unique sequences. For each patient and control, public and private clones were evaluated within the 100 most prevalent clones. A clone was defined as Susac-specific if it was absent from the healthy and MS cohorts, from 1052 published viral clones and from other ImmuneACCESS disease sequences. In-frame beta chains were kept once TCRdb had trimmed the public reads at Q25 with fastp and called clones with MiXCR. Entries that share a CDR3 protein sequence are merged under the most common genes and DNA. The V and J calls, along with clone size, are taken from TCRdb and not from the paper's own processing. Within this sample are 150,000 to 200,000 distinct CDR3 sequences, with over 90% of them counted one time only. The ten largest clonotypes hold about 0.09% of the sample.

Sequenced sample: CD4+ T cells from PBMCs. The chain is assembled from TRBV4-1 and TRBJ1-1; a weak D assignment points to TRBD1 (5 bases agree). This clonotype was sampled from a human donor with multiple sclerosis. The DNA reads TGCGCCAGCAGCCAAGGCACAGGCACTGAAGCTTTCTTT. Its protein reads: CASSQGTGTEAFF.